This T cell receptor beta chain was identified during a study of CD8+ T cells in alopecia areata. In the study overall: Dosing spanned 6 to 18 months on tofacitinib, then 6 months off drug. Notes on the study in general: Elevated clonality characterized lesional scalp relative to normal scalp, particularly in alopecia totalis/universalis.

Reverse transcription of extracted RNA yielded cDNA, which provided the sequencing template. Method: immunoSEQ multiplex PCR; TCRdb's copy keeps in-frame clones and lacks some. This sample carries about 250,000 clones, roughly two thirds of them seen once, and the ten largest clones take more than 0.95%. To note about this clone: The antigen remains undetermined.

Germline values: CDR1 LGHNT, CDR2 FRNRAP. This CDR3 is 15 amino acids long. V shed 0 bases and J shed 10 bases, with 16 bases lying between them. The clonotype was recovered from a human donor with alopecia areata. The rearrangement uses TRBV12-5 and TRBJ2-1, with a possible D match to TRBD2 (7 bases). The source material was CD4+ T cells sorted from blood, sampled at week 0. The CDR3 nucleotides read TGTGCTAGTGGTTTGGTCTCTTCCGGGGGGCTCGAGCAGTTCTTC. This codes for CASGLVSSGGLEQFF.